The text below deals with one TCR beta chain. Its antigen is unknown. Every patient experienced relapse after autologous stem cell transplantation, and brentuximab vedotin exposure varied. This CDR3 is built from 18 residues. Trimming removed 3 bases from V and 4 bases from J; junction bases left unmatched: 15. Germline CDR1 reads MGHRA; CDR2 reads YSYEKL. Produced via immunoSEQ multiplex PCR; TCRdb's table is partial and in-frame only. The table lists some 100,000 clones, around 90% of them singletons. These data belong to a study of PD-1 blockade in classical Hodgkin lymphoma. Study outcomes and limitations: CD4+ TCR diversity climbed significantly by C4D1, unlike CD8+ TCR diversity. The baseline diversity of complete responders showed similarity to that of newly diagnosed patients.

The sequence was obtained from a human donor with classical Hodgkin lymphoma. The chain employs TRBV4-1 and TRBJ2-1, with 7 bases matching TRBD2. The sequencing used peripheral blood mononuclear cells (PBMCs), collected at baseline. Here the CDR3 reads CASSHGGSSSYTYNEQFF. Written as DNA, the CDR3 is TGCGCCAGCAGCCACGGCGGGAGTTCTTCTTACACTTACAATGAGCAGTTCTTC.